Presented here are 4 T cell receptor beta chains from one specimen sequenced in a study of T cells in Graves' hyperthyroidism and ophthalmopathy. The CDR3 regions of TCR beta were amplified from RNA transcripts. Researchers ran a first-round RT-PCR on the TCR CDR3 using the HTBI primer set. TCRdb itself ran the multiplex PCR reads through MiXCR, one entry per CDR3 protein. The profile shows 500,000 or so distinct CDR3 sequences, about a sixth of them singletons. The sample consisted of blood. These TCRs come from a woman aged 18-29 years with Graves' ophthalmopathy.

In this sample, this clonotype turned up many times. The J gene is TRBJ2-1, the V gene TRBV6-5; D gene ambiguous. CDR1 is MNHEY, CDR2 SVGAGI, per germline. V lost 0 bases and J lost 4, with 10 bases in between. This CDR3 comprises 15 residues. DNA for the CDR3: TGTGCCAGCAGTTACTCGCAAAGCCAGTACAATGAGCAGTTCTTC. This encodes CASSYSQSQYNEQFF.

This clonotype was seen many times. The gene calls are TRBV28 and TRBJ1-2; the match to TRBD1 covers 10 bases. The CDR3 is made up of 14 amino acids. CDR1 MDHEN and CDR2 SYDVKM come from the germline V gene. The CDR3 DNA reads TGTGCGATACTACCGGGACAGGGGTCGAGGGGCTACACCTTC. This sequence encodes CAILPGQGSRGYTF.

As to this clonotype: Possible read error: a much larger clone is one base away. This chain uses TRBV20-1 with TRBJ2-2, with D unresolved. With 1 base removed from V and 5 bases from J, the gap between germline ends came to 2 bases. The CDR3 length is 11 residues. The germline gives CDR1 DFQATT, CDR2 SNEGSKA (reference sequence). The CDR3 coding sequence is TGCAGTGCTAGAGGGACCGGGGAGCTGTTTTTT. Its protein is CSARGTGELFF.

The rearrangement links TRBV7-9 to TRBJ2-1; 11 bases map to TRBD2. Germline-derived CDR1 and CDR2 are SEHNR and FQNEAQ (reference sequence). The CDR3 sequence is 15 residues long. V was pared by 4 bases and J by 5 bases, with 4 bases of the junction left unmatched. CDR3 residues: CASSSLAGANNEQFF. The CDR3 DNA sequence: TGTGCCAGCAGCTCACTAGCGGGAGCCAACAATGAGCAGTTCTTC.